Presented here are 14 T cell receptor beta chains from one specimen sequenced in a study of blood T cell repertoires in COVID-19 (dated by TCRdb to 2018 to 2021). The library was prepared using the immunoSEQ multiplex PCR assay. TCRdb took over this immuneACCESS table, retaining in-frame rearrangements with V and J assigned. Such tables are incomplete; in checked studies, under half of the missing clones stem from an unresolved V gene, and the remainder is unexplained. The sample table holds roughly 150,000 clones, of which 60% to 85% were seen once. 7% to 10% of the sample rests with the top ten. Sequencing used peripheral blood. All receptors come from a woman in her sixties with COVID-19, enrolled during active disease.

The chain links TRBV6-1 to TRBJ1-3; D gene uncertain. The CDR3 covers 16 residues. CDR1 and CDR2 (germline): MNHNS, SASEGT. With 1 base removed from V and 2 bases from J, the gap between germline ends came to 12 bases. CDR3 region: CASSEEQLRPGNTIYF. CDR3 nucleotide sequence: TGTGCCAGCAGTGAAGAACAGCTGCGTCCTGGAAACACCATATATTTT.

The chain couples TRBV18 to TRBJ1-5, with unresolved D. This CDR3 spans 15 amino acids. CDR1 KGHSH and CDR2 LQKENI come from the germline V gene. The germline V and J ends were trimmed by 0 bases and 2 bases, with 8 bases remaining between them. This CDR3 is CASSPPTSGNQPQHF. The DNA of the CDR3 is TGTGCCAGCTCACCACCTACCTCAGGCAATCAGCCCCAGCATTTT.

The V and J genes are TRBV5-1 and TRBJ2-1, with TRBD1 matching over 7 bases. Germline V lookup: CDR1 SGHRS, CDR2 YFSETQ. V lost 4 bases to trimming and J lost 1 base; unmatched junction nucleotides: 8. This CDR3 is 16 amino acids long. In DNA, the CDR3 is TGCGCCAGCAGCCCCGGCGACAGGGCGTCCTACAATGAGCAGTTCTTC. Translating it yields CASSPGDRASYNEQFF.

The J gene is TRBJ2-5, the V gene TRBV5-1, with 9 bases that match TRBD1. The CDR3 covers 15 residues. Germline V gene data show CDR1 as SGHRS and CDR2 as YFSETQ. Germline trimming cut 4 bases from V and 4 bases from J; bases unmatched to any gene: 8. The CDR3: CASSGRGTGTETQYF. CDR3 nucleotides: TGCGCCAGCAGCGGGCGAGGGACAGGGACAGAGACCCAGTACTTC.

The chain couples TRBV4-2 to TRBJ2-1; D might be TRBD2 (5 bases). V shed 1 base and J shed 7 bases, with 14 bases lying between them. Germline CDR1 and CDR2: LGHNA and YNFKEQ. This CDR3 comprises 15 residues. In DNA, the CDR3 is TGTGCCAGCAGCCAAGCCCCGCTCGGGATTAATGAGCAGTTCTTC. It specifies CASSQAPLGINEQFF.

The chain uses TRBV21-1 and TRBJ2-5; the table assigns TRBD2, which was not confirmed against the DNA. TRBV21-1 is reported as a pseudogene. The CDR3 contains 15 residues. CDR3 in DNA: TGTGCCAGCAGCCAAAGGGGGGGAGTAAGGGAGACCCAGTACTTC. Translating it yields CASSQRGGVRETQYF.

The chain recombines TRBV24-1 with TRBJ2-3; 7 nucleotides match TRBD2. Germline loops: CDR1 KGHDR, CDR2 SFDVKD. V was pared by 0 bases and J by 2 bases, with 22 bases of the junction left unmatched. The CDR3 sequence is 22 residues long. CDR3 in amino acids: CATSDLRGGSGGGPDPTDTQYF. The CDR3 DNA is TGTGCCACCAGTGATTTGCGGGGCGGGAGTGGGGGAGGCCCGGACCCCACAGATACGCAGTATTTT.

The V call is TRBV14, the J call TRBJ1-1; 10 bases are shared with TRBD1. Losses at the gene ends were 4 bases for V and 6 bases for J; bases not matched to a gene: 8. CDR1 SGHDN and CDR2 FVKESK come from the germline V gene. The CDR3 spans 15 residues. The CDR3 is CASSPRGTGVAEAFF. CDR3 in DNA: TGTGCCAGCAGCCCCCGGGGGACAGGGGTAGCTGAAGCTTTCTTT.

The chain combines TRBV29-1 with TRBJ2-1; D gene unclear. The CDR3 is made up of 14 amino acids. Germline CDR1 reads SQVTM; CDR2 reads ANQGSEA. V was cut by 0 bases and J by 6 bases, with 12 bases left in between. The CDR3 spells CSVEDLAASNEQFF. As DNA, the CDR3 is TGCAGCGTTGAAGATCTCGCGGCCTCCAATGAGCAGTTCTTC.

There are a few counts of this clone. V gene TRBV28 combines with J gene TRBJ2-5; a possible D gene is TRBD2 (7 bases). Trimming pared 2 bases from V and 5 bases from J, leaving 15 bases between. The CDR3 extends over 15 amino acids. Germline loops: CDR1 MDHEN, CDR2 SYDVKM. CDR3 in amino acids: CASSLTGGAHETQYF. The CDR3 DNA reads TGTGCCAGCAGTTTAACTGGGGGGGCGCACGAGACCCAGTACTTC.

The V call is TRBV6-2 or TRBV6-3, the J call TRBJ2-1; TRBD2 matches at 10 bases. J gave up 9 bases and V 0 bases, and 5 bases lay outside the gene matches. CDR1 is MNHEY and CDR2 is SVGEGT in the germline V gene. The CDR3 is 15 amino acids. The CDR3 is CASSYSRSGRLEQFF. In nucleotides, the CDR3 is TGTGCCAGCAGTTACTCGCGTAGCGGGAGGCTTGAGCAGTTCTTC.

The chain joins TRBV12-3 or TRBV12-4 to TRBJ2-1; unclear D gene. Trimming shortened V by 8 bases and J by 4 bases, and 6 bases separated the two germline ends. This CDR3 has 11 amino acids. The CDR3 nucleotides read TGTGCCAGCGGGCAATACAATGAGCAGTTCTTC. Translated: CASGQYNEQFF.

This rearrangement joins TRBV3-1 (or the pseudogene TRBV3-2) to TRBJ2-5; perhaps TRBD2 as D (5 bases). The CDR3 is made up of 15 amino acids. V shed 2 bases and J shed 5 bases, with 15 bases lying between them. Germline V gene data show CDR1 as LGHDT and CDR2 as YNNKEL (reference sequence). The CDR3, as DNA: TGTGCCAGCAGCCAAAGCGGCCTTTTCAGGGAGACCCAGTACTTC. Translating it yields CASSQSGLFRETQYF.

This chain joins TRBV7-2 and TRBJ1-1; D is perhaps TRBD1 (6 bases). Trimming shortened V by 1 base and J by 1 base, and 10 bases separated the two germline ends. This CDR3 is built from 15 residues. The germline V gene encodes CDR1 SGHTA and CDR2 FQGNSA. CDR3 in amino acids: CASSLERTANTEAFF. The DNA of the CDR3 is TGTGCCAGCAGCTTAGAAAGGACAGCGAACACTGAAGCTTTCTTT. Variable domain in full (rest from reference TRBV7-2 and TRBJ1-1): GAGVSQSPSNKVTEKGKDVELRCDPISGHTALYWYRQSLGQGLEFLIYFQGNSAPDKSGLPSDRFSAERTGGSVSTLTIQRTQQEDSAVYLCASSLERTANTEAFFGQGTRLTVV.